A single sample is the source of the 23 T cell receptor beta chains below, sequenced in a study of chemoradiotherapy in HPV16-positive cancers. Sequenced by immunoSEQ multiplex PCR; TCRdb stores in-frame clones only, minus some. The sample lists 3,400 or so clones, approximately 83% occurring once. The sample was tumor tissue, taken from a patient who underwent chemoradiotherapy. These receptors all come from a human donor with HPV-associated anogenital cancer.

The chain employs TRBV11-2 and TRBJ2-2; 8 bases match TRBD2. V shed 3 bases, J shed 4 bases, and the junction held 7 bases outside the gene matches. CDR1 is SGHAT, CDR2 FQNNGV, per germline. There are 16 residues in the CDR3. DNA of the CDR3: TGTGCCAGCAGCTTGGGACTAGGACTAGGCACCGGGGAGCTGTTTTTT. Translating gives CASSLGLGLGTGELFF.

The sample holds a few counts of this clone. This chain uses TRBV9 with TRBJ2-2; D possibly corresponds to TRBD1 (6 bases). The CDR3 contains 14 residues. Trimming took off 5 bases at V and 2 bases at J, with 10 bases between the two ends. The germline V gene has CDR1 SGDLS and CDR2 YYNGEE. The CDR3 loop is CASSGQTNTGELFF. As DNA, the CDR3 is TGTGCCAGCAGTGGACAGACTAACACCGGGGAGCTGTTTTTT.

This clone was seen a handful of times. The chain has TRBV11-3 and TRBJ1-3, with D tentatively TRBD1 (5 bases). This CDR3 is 15 amino acids long. Looked up from germline, CDR1 is SGHNT and CDR2 is YENEEA. V lost 2 bases to trimming and J lost 0 bases, with 8 bases between them. The CDR3 protein is CASSLRQSSGNTIYF. The CDR3 nucleotides read TGTGCCAGCAGCTTACGACAGAGCTCTGGAAACACCATATATTTT.

The rearrangement joins TRBV5-1 to TRBJ2-7, with D perhaps TRBD2 (7 bases). Trimming took off 3 bases at V and 3 bases at J, with 13 bases between the two ends. The CDR3 loop spans 14 amino acids. Germline CDR1 is SGHRS and CDR2 is YFSETQ. For the CDR3, the DNA is TGCGCCAGCAGCTCAAAGGGGGGGGGCTACGAGCAGTACTTC. Translating it yields CASSSKGGGYEQYF.

V gene TRBV6-1 combines with J gene TRBJ1-1; D is uncertain. The CDR3 spans 13 residues. Between the trimmed V and J ends, which lost 8 bases and 1 base, there was a span of 11 bases. Germline V gene sequence: CDR1 MNHNS, CDR2 SASEGT. The DNA for the CDR3 is TGTGCCAGCGGACGAGAGGCGAACACTGAAGCTTTCTTT. Translation: CASGREANTEAFF.

The chain is built from TRBV6-5 and TRBJ2-1; tentative D call: TRBD2 (6 bases). Germline CDR1 is MNHEY and CDR2 is SVGAGI. Trimming removed 6 bases from V and 1 base from J, with 13 bases in between. The CDR3 runs to 15 residues. CDR3 in amino acids: CASSLTRGSYNEQFF. In nucleotides, the CDR3 is TGTGCCAGCAGCCTCACCCGGGGGTCCTACAATGAGCAGTTCTTC.

The chain joins TRBV19 to TRBJ2-3, with 12 bases lining up with TRBD2. Losses at the gene ends were 1 base for V and 5 bases for J; bases not matched to a gene: 1. Germline loops: CDR1 LNHDA, CDR2 SQIVND (reference sequence). The CDR3 extends over 15 amino acids. CDR3 DNA: TGTGCCAGTAGTATAGGACTAGCGGGAGAAGATACGCAGTATTTT. It translates to CASSIGLAGEDTQYF.

The CDR3 nucleotides read TGCAGTGCTGGGGCCAACGTCCTGACTTTC. Its protein product is CSAGANVLTF. The chain is built from TRBV20-1 and TRBJ2-6; D uncertain. CDR3 length: 10 amino acids. The ends were cut back, 5 bases at V and 4 bases at J, with 0 bases in the middle. Per germline, CDR1 DFQATT and CDR2 SNEGSKA (reference sequence).

This rearrangement joins TRBV13 to TRBJ2-1; D gene ambiguous. The V gene's germline CDR1 is PRHDT and CDR2 FYEKMQ (reference sequence). This CDR3 is built from 11 residues. The ends were cut back, 8 bases at V and 12 bases at J, with 14 bases in the middle. The CDR3 loop reads CASQGWEGQFF. The CDR3 DNA sequence: TGTGCCAGCCAAGGTTGGGAAGGGCAGTTCTTC. The whole variable domain, remainder taken from reference TRBV13 and TRBJ2-1, is AAGVIQSPRHLIKEKRETATLKCYPIPRHDTVYWYQQGPGQDPQFLISFYEKMQSDKGSIPDRFSAQQFSDYHSELNMSSLELGDSALYFCASQGWEGQFFGPGTRLTVL.

The chain uses TRBV5-4 and TRBJ2-7, with D unresolved. Per germline, CDR1 SGHNT and CDR2 YYREEE (reference sequence). The V end lost 4 bases, the J end lost 0 bases, and 14 bases lay between the germline ends. The CDR3 length is 15 residues. DNA of the CDR3: TGTGCCAGCAGCCCTCTCCTAAGGCCCTCCTACGAGCAGTACTTC. It is translated as CASSPLLRPSYEQYF.

The chain employs TRBV11-3 and TRBJ2-2; possibly TRBD1 or TRBD2 for D (5 bases each). The CDR3 consists of 15 residues. V was shortened by 0 bases and J by 2 bases, with 7 bases between the two germline ends. Germline assignment: CDR1 SGHNT and CDR2 YENEEA. The chain's CDR3 is CASSLDRGNTGELFF. CDR3 coding DNA: TGTGCCAGCAGCTTAGATCGGGGCAACACCGGGGAGCTGTTTTTT.

The CDR3 sequence is CAISSGTSGEIDTQYF. The DNA for the CDR3 is TGTGCCATCAGTTCCGGGACTAGCGGGGAGATAGATACGCAGTATTTT. The chain carries TRBV10-3 and TRBJ2-3, with TRBD2 identical over 13 bases. V shed 5 bases, J shed 5 bases, and the junction held 7 bases outside the gene matches. This CDR3 is built from 16 residues. Looked up from germline, CDR1 is ENHRY and CDR2 is SYGVKD.

This clone showed up just a few times. The J gene is TRBJ2-3, the V gene TRBV11-2; 8 bases match TRBD2. The ends lost 9 bases at V and 0 bases at J; junction bases unmatched: 2. CDR1 is SGHAT, CDR2 FQNNGV, per germline. The CDR3 has 13 residues. This CDR3 reads CASGLASTDTQYF. Written as DNA, the CDR3 is TGTGCCAGTGGACTAGCTAGCACAGATACGCAGTATTTT. The complete variable domain, with remaining parts taken from reference TRBV11-2 and TRBJ2-3, reads EAGVAQSPRYKIIEKRQSVAFWCNPISGHATLYWYQQILGQGPKLLIQFQNNGVVDDSQLPKDRFSAERLKGVDSTLKIQPAKLEDSAVYLCASGLASTDTQYFGPGTRLTVL.

The chain links TRBV30 to TRBJ2-7; tentative D call: TRBD1 (6 bases). The germline V and J ends were trimmed by 4 bases and 0 bases, with 22 bases remaining between them. CDR1 GTSNPN and CDR2 SVGIG come from the germline V gene (reference sequence). This CDR3 contains 17 residues. This CDR3 reads CAWTRPQGPGSSYEQYF. The CDR3 region has the DNA TGTGCCTGGACCCGACCGCAGGGGCCTGGTAGCTCCTACGAGCAGTACTTC.

V gene TRBV6-1 combines with J gene TRBJ1-2, with TRBD1 matching over 10 bases. Germline V gives CDR1 MNHNS, CDR2 SASEGT. Trimming cost V 7 bases and J 3 bases; bases outside gene matches: 8. The CDR3 loop spans 15 amino acids. CDR3 DNA: TGTGCCAGCACCAGACAGGGGGCCCTAGACTATGGCTACACCTTC. Translated: CASTRQGALDYGYTF.

This clone was detected once. V gene TRBV12-5 combines with J gene TRBJ2-5; D unclear. CDR1 LGHNT and CDR2 FRNRAP come from the germline V gene. V was pared by 5 bases and J by 3 bases, with 10 bases between. This CDR3 is 13 amino acids long. CDR3 residues: CASGPSNEETQYF. The DNA of the CDR3 is TGTGCTAGTGGTCCGAGTAACGAAGAGACCCAGTACTTC. Looking up the rest from reference TRBV12-5 and TRBJ2-5 gives the full variable domain: DARVTQTPRHKVTEMGQEVTMRCQPILGHNTVFWYRQTMMQGLELLAYFRNRAPLDDSGMPKDRFSAEMPDATLATLKIQPSEPRDSAVYFCASGPSNEETQYFGPGTRLLVL.

This chain uses TRBV19 with TRBJ2-2; D is possibly TRBD2 (6 bases). This CDR3 contains 13 residues. Trimming took off 9 bases at V and 5 bases at J, with 13 bases between the two ends. Germline-derived CDR1 and CDR2 are LNHDA and SQIVND (reference sequence). The CDR3, as DNA: TGTGCCAGCAACGGAGGGTGGACCGGGGAGCTGTTTTTT. Translation gives CASNGGWTGELFF.

The V gene is TRBV5-5, the J gene TRBJ2-3; TRBD2 aligns across 9 bases. Germline V gives CDR1 SGHKS, CDR2 YYEKEE (reference sequence). The CDR3 sequence is 15 residues long. V shed 2 bases and J 2 bases; nucleotides not matched to a gene: 3. The CDR3 region is CASSLQREVTDTQYF. The CDR3, as DNA: TGTGCCAGCAGCTTACAGCGGGAGGTCACAGATACGCAGTATTTT.

The chain is built from TRBV6-1 and TRBJ2-5; 12 nucleotides align to TRBD2. V shed 4 bases, J shed 2 bases, and the junction held 8 bases outside the gene matches. CDR1 MNHNS and CDR2 SASEGT come from the germline V gene. The CDR3 is 17 amino acids. The CDR3 DNA reads as TGTGCCAGCAGTGGAGGACTAGCGGGGATGATACAAGAGACCCAGTACTTC. This encodes CASSGGLAGMIQETQYF.

This clone turned up a few times. V usage is TRBV27 and J usage is TRBJ2-7, with D perhaps assigned TRBD1 or TRBD2 (5 bases each). The germline V gene has CDR1 MNHEY and CDR2 SMNVEV (reference sequence). The V and J ends lost 5 bases and 2 bases respectively, with 13 bases between them. The length of the CDR3 is 14 residues. CDR3 coding DNA: TGTGCCAGCAGTCCGGGACGGACCACCTACGAGCAGTACTTC. This translates into CASSPGRTTYEQYF.

The gene calls are TRBV10-1 and TRBJ2-1; 13 bases fit TRBD2. After removal of 2 bases from V and 7 bases from J, the junction contained 2 bases not matched to a gene. The CDR3 extends over 15 amino acids. Germline V gene sequence: CDR1 WNHNN, CDR2 SYGVQD (reference sequence). The CDR3 region is CASSEGLAGENEQFF. The CDR3 nucleotides are TGCGCCAGCAGTGAGGGACTAGCGGGAGAAAATGAGCAGTTCTTC.

CDR3 region: CASSLPDTQYF. The CDR3 DNA is TGTGCCAGCAGCTTACCTGATACGCAGTATTTT. The chain carries TRBV11-2 and TRBJ2-3, with D unresolved. The CDR3 consists of 11 residues. Trimming left V 2 bases short and J 6 bases short, with 3 bases between. The germline V gene encodes CDR1 SGHAT and CDR2 FQNNGV.

This rearrangement joins TRBV4-2 to TRBJ1-1, with 7 nucleotides matching TRBD1. The junction had 2 bases not matched to a gene; V was cut back by 1 base and J by 6 bases. CDR1 LGHNA and CDR2 YNFKEQ come from the germline V gene. CDR3 length equals 13 residues. The CDR3 nucleotides read TGTGCCAGCAGCCAAGGAGGGACAGCTGAAGCTTTCTTT. This sequence encodes CASSQGGTAEAFF.